Below, 3 T cell receptor beta chains from the same sample are listed, as sequenced in a study of blood T cell repertoires in COVID-19. The repertoire was sequenced with immunoSEQ multiplex PCR; TCRdb's copy has only in-frame clones and lacks some. Of 60,000 to 75,000 clones listed, roughly 88% are singletons. Sequenced: peripheral blood. These receptors were taken from a man aged 25 to 45 with acute or convalescent COVID-19.

This sequence joins TRBV6-5 and TRBJ1-2; 7 positions match TRBD1. The V gene end was trimmed by 2 bases and the J gene end by 8 bases; junction bases not matched to a gene: 14. Germline loops: CDR1 MNHEY, CDR2 SVGAGI. CDR3 size: 16 residues. The CDR3 protein is CASSYVSRGQDVGYTF. The CDR3 DNA reads as TGTGCCAGCAGTTACGTTTCTCGTGGACAGGATGTAGGCTACACCTTC.

As for this clone: Other DNA sequences of this sample code for an identical CDR3. J is TRBJ1-3 and V is TRBV9; the D gene is possibly TRBD1 (6 bases). The V gene lost 0 bases and the J gene lost 2 bases, with 9 bases spanning the gap. CDR1 SGDLS and CDR2 YYNGEE come from the germline V gene. This CDR3 spans 15 amino acids. CDR3 in amino acids: CASSVASGAGNTIYF. The CDR3 nucleotides read TGTGCCAGCAGCGTAGCGTCAGGGGCTGGAAACACCATATATTTT.

This chain uses TRBV4-1 with TRBJ2-3, with D maybe TRBD2 (6 bases). CDR1 is MGHRA and CDR2 is YSYEKL in the germline V gene. This CDR3 comprises 15 residues. V gave up 2 bases and J gave up 1 base, with 10 bases separating them. The DNA for the CDR3 is TGCGCCAGCAGCCAAACTAGCAGGGGCACAGATACGCAGTATTTT. It codes for CASSQTSRGTDTQYF.